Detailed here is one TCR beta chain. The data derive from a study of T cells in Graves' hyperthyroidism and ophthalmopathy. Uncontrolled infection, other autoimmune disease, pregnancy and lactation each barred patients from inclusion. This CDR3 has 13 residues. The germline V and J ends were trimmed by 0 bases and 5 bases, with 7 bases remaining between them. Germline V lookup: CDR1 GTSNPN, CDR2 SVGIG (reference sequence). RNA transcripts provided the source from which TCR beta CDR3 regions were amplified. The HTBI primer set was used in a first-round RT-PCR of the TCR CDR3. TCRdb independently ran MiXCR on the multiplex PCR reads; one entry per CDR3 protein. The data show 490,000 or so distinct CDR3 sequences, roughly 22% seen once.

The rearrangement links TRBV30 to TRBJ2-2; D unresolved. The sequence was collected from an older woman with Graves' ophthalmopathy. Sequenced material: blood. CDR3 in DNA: TGTGCCTGGAGTGTAAAGTCAACCGGGGAGCTGTTTTTT. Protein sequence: CAWSVKSTGELFF.